One TCR beta chain is described in this entry. As originally analysed: How many nucleated cells were present was estimated from reference gene primer amplification. Repertoires were generated with immunoSEQ multiplex PCR, while TCRdb's copy carries only in-frame clones and drops some. The V and J calls and clone size were taken over from that table, and D and trimming were inferred from the DNA. This sample carries roughly 310,000 clones, around 89% of them seen once, and the ten largest clones take approximately 9.4%. The source of the sample is a study of blood T cell repertoires in COVID-19. The V gene's germline CDR1 is GTSNPN and CDR2 SVGIG (reference sequence). Trimming stripped 4 bases from V and 9 bases from J, with 22 bases between. The CDR3 totals 14 residues. Each recovered donor of Cohort 3 presented with two negative PCRs, clearance, or symptom resolution.

V usage is TRBV30 and J usage is TRBJ2-7, with a possible D match to TRBD2 (6 bases). The TCR sequence derives from a woman aged 40-49 years who had recovered from COVID-19. Sequenced: PBMCs or T cells enriched from blood (not recorded which). CDR3 nucleotide sequence: TGTGCCTGGAAGGGTGGAGGGATAACCCCGAGGCAGTACTTC. Its protein is CAWKGGGITPRQYF.